The rows below give T cell receptor beta chains drawn from one sample of a study of T cell responses to AZD1222 COVID-19 vaccine. Only in-frame clones appear in the TCRdb table, and some are missing; sequencing was by immunoSEQ multiplex PCR. The repertoire consists of roughly 120,000 clones, with over 85% occurring once and the leading ten covering around 14%. The input for sequencing was peripheral blood, taken 28 days after the second AZD1222 dose. These receptors all come from an adult who received the AZD1222 COVID-19 vaccine. CDR3s include the opening cysteine and the closing phenylalanine or tryptophan. Fields, in order: D gene, J gene, clone size, V gene, CDR3 protein, CDR3 DNA. D genes are given only for firm matches. The size field is filled for only some rows; it gives once, few, many or a size class.

d_gene: .; j_gene: TRBJ1-5; abundance: .; v_gene: TRBV7-9; CDR3aa: CASSLGDSYQPQHF; CDR3nt: TGTGCCAGCAGCTTAGGAGACAGCTATCAGCCCCAGCATTTT
d_gene: TRBD1; j_gene: TRBJ1-1; abundance: .; v_gene: TRBV7-9; CDR3aa: CASSSVTGAGTEAFF; CDR3nt: TGTGCCAGCAGCTCTGTGACAGGGGCGGGAACTGAAGCTTTCTTT
d_gene: .; j_gene: TRBJ1-2; abundance: .; v_gene: TRBV5-8; CDR3aa: CASSPTGQGSYGYTF; CDR3nt: TGTGCCAGCAGCCCAACGGGCCAGGGAAGCTATGGCTACACCTTC
d_gene: TRBD1; j_gene: TRBJ2-7; abundance: .; v_gene: TRBV5-1; CDR3aa: CASSSRQGASYEQYF; CDR3nt: TGCGCCAGCAGCTCAAGACAGGGGGCCTCCTACGAGCAGTACTTC
d_gene: .; j_gene: TRBJ1-1; abundance: few; v_gene: TRBV19; CDR3aa: CASSLIPSRTANTEAFF; CDR3nt: TGTGCCAGTAGTTTAATACCTTCACGGACAGCGAACACTGAAGCTTTCTTT
d_gene: .; j_gene: TRBJ2-2; abundance: .; v_gene: TRBV7-9; CDR3aa: CASSLSTGRGTGELFF; CDR3nt: TGTGCCAGCAGCTTAAGTACGGGCCGGGGCACCGGGGAGCTGTTTTTT
d_gene: TRBD1; j_gene: TRBJ2-7; abundance: .; v_gene: TRBV5-1; CDR3aa: CASSGGQGYSYEQYF; CDR3nt: TGCGCCAGCAGCGGGGGACAGGGATATTCCTACGAGCAGTACTTC
d_gene: TRBD1; j_gene: TRBJ1-1; abundance: once; v_gene: TRBV4-1; CDR3aa: CASSQEDSGTEEAFF; CDR3nt: TGCGCCAGCAGCCAAGAAGATTCCGGGACAGAGGAAGCTTTCTTT
d_gene: TRBD1; j_gene: TRBJ1-2; abundance: .; v_gene: TRBV5-1; CDR3aa: CASSPDRGGNYGYTF; CDR3nt: TGCGCCAGCAGCCCTGACAGGGGAGGTAACTATGGCTACACCTTC
d_gene: TRBD1; j_gene: TRBJ1-5; abundance: .; v_gene: TRBV3-1/TRBV3-2; CDR3aa: CASSQGTGVNQPQHF; CDR3nt: TGTGCCAGCAGCCAAGGGACAGGAGTTAATCAGCCCCAGCATTTT
d_gene: .; j_gene: TRBJ2-7; abundance: .; v_gene: TRBV3-1/TRBV3-2; CDR3aa: CASSPGTYEQYF; CDR3nt: TGTGCCAGCAGCCCTGGGACCTACGAGCAGTACTTC
d_gene: TRBD1; j_gene: TRBJ1-2; abundance: .; v_gene: TRBV5-1; CDR3aa: CASSPGTGIGYTF; CDR3nt: TGCGCCAGCAGCCCAGGGACAGGGATTGGCTACACCTTC
d_gene: .; j_gene: TRBJ1-2; abundance: .; v_gene: TRBV5-1; CDR3aa: CASSLDRVYGYTF; CDR3nt: TGCGCCAGCAGCTTGGACAGGGTATATGGCTACACCTTC
d_gene: .; j_gene: TRBJ2-2; abundance: .; v_gene: TRBV6-5; CDR3aa: CASTLDTNTGELFF; CDR3nt: TGTGCCAGCACCCTGGACACAAACACCGGGGAGCTGTTTTTT
d_gene: .; j_gene: TRBJ1-1; abundance: once; v_gene: TRBV4-1; CDR3aa: CASSHGWSEGTEAFF; CDR3nt: TGCGCCAGCAGCCACGGGTGGTCGGAGGGCACTGAAGCTTTCTTT
d_gene: TRBD2; j_gene: TRBJ2-2; abundance: .; v_gene: TRBV5-4; CDR3aa: CASSFPGGRGTGELFF; CDR3nt: TGTGCCAGCAGCTTCCCGGGCGGGAGAGGGACCGGGGAGCTGTTTTTT
d_gene: TRBD1; j_gene: TRBJ1-2; abundance: .; v_gene: TRBV25-1; CDR3aa: CASSDPGGQAYGYTF; CDR3nt: TGTGCCAGCAGTGACCCCGGTGGACAGGCCTATGGCTACACCTTC
d_gene: TRBD1; j_gene: TRBJ1-2; abundance: .; v_gene: TRBV5-4; CDR3aa: CASSQTGDQDTF; CDR3nt: TGTGCCAGCAGCCAGACAGGGGACCAGGACACCTTC
d_gene: TRBD1; j_gene: TRBJ1-1; abundance: .; v_gene: TRBV12-5; CDR3aa: CARMCDRAKRTEAFF; CDR3nt: TGTGCTAGAATGTGCGACAGGGCGAAAAGGACTGAAGCTTTCTTT
d_gene: .; j_gene: TRBJ2-7; abundance: .; v_gene: TRBV5-6; CDR3aa: CASSWGGRNAYEQYF; CDR3nt: TGTGCCAGCAGCTGGGGGGGCCGGAATGCCTACGAGCAGTACTTC
d_gene: .; j_gene: TRBJ2-7; abundance: .; v_gene: TRBV2; CDR3aa: CASIGLPSYEQYF; CDR3nt: TGTGCCAGCATAGGACTACCCAGTTACGAGCAGTACTTC
d_gene: .; j_gene: TRBJ2-1; abundance: .; v_gene: TRBV6-5; CDR3aa: CASSYGGAPYNEQFF; CDR3nt: TGTGCCAGCAGTTACGGAGGGGCCCCCTACAATGAGCAGTTCTTC
d_gene: .; j_gene: TRBJ1-2; abundance: few; v_gene: TRBV5-1; CDR3aa: CASSLAVGGQYGYTF; CDR3nt: TGCGCCAGCAGCTTAGCCGTCGGCGGGCAGTATGGCTACACCTTC
d_gene: TRBD1; j_gene: TRBJ1-2; abundance: .; v_gene: TRBV19; CDR3aa: CASTARGLGSYGYTF; CDR3nt: TGTGCCAGTACGGCCAGGGGGCTGGGTAGCTATGGCTACACCTTC
d_gene: .; j_gene: TRBJ2-1; abundance: .; v_gene: TRBV11-3; CDR3aa: CASRKGREQFF; CDR3nt: TGTGCCAGCAGGAAGGGACGAGAGCAGTTCTTC
d_gene: .; j_gene: TRBJ1-1; abundance: .; v_gene: TRBV12-3/TRBV12-4; CDR3aa: CASSPPVNTEAFF; CDR3nt: TGTGCCAGCAGTCCCCCAGTGAACACTGAAGCTTTCTTT
d_gene: .; j_gene: TRBJ1-1; abundance: .; v_gene: TRBV11-2; CDR3aa: CASSLGGATEAFF; CDR3nt: TGTGCCAGCAGCTTAGGAGGGGCAACTGAAGCTTTCTTT
d_gene: TRBD1; j_gene: TRBJ2-1; abundance: .; v_gene: TRBV5-1; CDR3aa: CASRGTGGSYNEQFF; CDR3nt: TGCGCCAGCAGGGGGACAGGGGGCTCCTACAATGAGCAGTTCTTC
d_gene: TRBD1; j_gene: TRBJ1-1; abundance: .; v_gene: TRBV5-4; CDR3aa: CASSTPDRVTEAFF; CDR3nt: TGTGCCAGCAGCACCCCGGACAGGGTGACTGAAGCTTTCTTT
d_gene: .; j_gene: TRBJ2-5; abundance: .; v_gene: TRBV6-5; CDR3aa: CASSLRFVGETQYF; CDR3nt: TGTGCCAGCAGTCTCAGGTTTGTGGGAGAGACCCAGTACTTC
d_gene: .; j_gene: TRBJ2-5; abundance: .; v_gene: TRBV5-5; CDR3aa: CASSLGGTPLETQYF; CDR3nt: TGTGCCAGCAGCTTGGGTGGGACTCCCCTAGAGACCCAGTACTTC
d_gene: .; j_gene: TRBJ1-5; abundance: .; v_gene: TRBV29-1; CDR3aa: CSVTDRLNQPQHF; CDR3nt: TGCAGCGTCACAGACAGACTCAATCAGCCCCAGCATTTT
d_gene: TRBD1; j_gene: TRBJ1-1; abundance: .; v_gene: TRBV7-9; CDR3aa: CASSFGQGRAFF; CDR3nt: TGTGCCAGCAGCTTCGGACAGGGGAGGGCTTTCTTT
d_gene: .; j_gene: TRBJ1-1; abundance: .; v_gene: TRBV18; CDR3aa: CASSRLPSRLGQENTEAFF; CDR3nt: TGTGCCAGCTCAAGACTCCCCAGCAGGCTCGGTCAGGAGAACACTGAAGCTTTCTTT
d_gene: .; j_gene: TRBJ2-3; abundance: .; v_gene: TRBV11-3; CDR3aa: CASTLGGGSGTDTQYF; CDR3nt: TGTGCCAGCACCCTAGGGGGGGGCTCGGGCACAGATACGCAGTATTTT
d_gene: .; j_gene: TRBJ1-1; abundance: .; v_gene: TRBV4-1; CDR3aa: CASSQVWQSTEAFF; CDR3nt: TGCGCCAGCAGCCAAGTTTGGCAGAGCACTGAAGCTTTCTTT
d_gene: .; j_gene: TRBJ2-7; abundance: .; v_gene: TRBV6-5; CDR3aa: CASRADYGGYEQYF; CDR3nt: TGTGCCAGCAGGGCGGACTATGGGGGGTACGAGCAGTACTTC
d_gene: TRBD1; j_gene: TRBJ2-3; abundance: .; v_gene: TRBV19; CDR3aa: CASSQLGQATDTQYF; CDR3nt: TGTGCCAGTAGTCAATTGGGACAGGCCACAGATACGCAGTATTTT
d_gene: TRBD2; j_gene: TRBJ2-2; abundance: .; v_gene: TRBV5-5; CDR3aa: CASSLGANPSGTGELFF; CDR3nt: TGTGCCAGCAGCTTGGGGGCTAATCCTAGCGGTACCGGGGAGCTGTTTTTT